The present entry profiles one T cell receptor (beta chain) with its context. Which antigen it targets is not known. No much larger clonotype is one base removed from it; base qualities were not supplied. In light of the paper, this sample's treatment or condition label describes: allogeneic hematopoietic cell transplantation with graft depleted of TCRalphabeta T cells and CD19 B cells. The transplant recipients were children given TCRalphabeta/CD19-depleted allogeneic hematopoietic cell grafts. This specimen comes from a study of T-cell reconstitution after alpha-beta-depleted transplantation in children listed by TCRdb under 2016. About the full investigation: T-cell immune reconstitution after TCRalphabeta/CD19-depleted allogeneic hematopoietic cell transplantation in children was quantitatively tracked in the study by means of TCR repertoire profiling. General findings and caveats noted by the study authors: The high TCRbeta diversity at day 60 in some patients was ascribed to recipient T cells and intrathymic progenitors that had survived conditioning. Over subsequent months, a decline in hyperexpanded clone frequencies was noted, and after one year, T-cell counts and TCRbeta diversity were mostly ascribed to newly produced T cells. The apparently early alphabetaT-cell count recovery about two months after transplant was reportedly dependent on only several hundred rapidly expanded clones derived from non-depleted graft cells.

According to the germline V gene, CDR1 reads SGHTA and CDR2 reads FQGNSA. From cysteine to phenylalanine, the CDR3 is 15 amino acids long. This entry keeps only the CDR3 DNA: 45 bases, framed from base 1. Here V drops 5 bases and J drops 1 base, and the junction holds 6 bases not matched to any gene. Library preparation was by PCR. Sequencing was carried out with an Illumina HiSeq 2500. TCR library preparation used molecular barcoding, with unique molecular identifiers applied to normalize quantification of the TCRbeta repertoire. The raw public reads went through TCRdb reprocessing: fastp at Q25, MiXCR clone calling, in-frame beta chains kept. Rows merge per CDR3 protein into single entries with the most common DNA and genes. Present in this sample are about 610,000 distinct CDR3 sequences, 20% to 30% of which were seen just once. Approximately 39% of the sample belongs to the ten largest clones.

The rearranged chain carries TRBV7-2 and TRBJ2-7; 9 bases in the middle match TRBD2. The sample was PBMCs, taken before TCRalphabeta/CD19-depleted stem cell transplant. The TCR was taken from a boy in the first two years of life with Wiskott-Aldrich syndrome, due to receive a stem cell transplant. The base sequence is TGTGCCAGCAGCGAATTAGCGGGAGCTTCCTACGAGCAGTACTTC. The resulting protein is CASSELAGASYEQYF.